The sequence of this T cell receptor beta chain was determined in a study of T cells in Graves' hyperthyroidism and ophthalmopathy (dated by TCRdb to about 2019). About the investigation overall: Peripheral blood was sampled at the time of initial diagnosis, prior to any treatment. TCR V-J signatures able to tell the groups apart were searched for in a discovery cohort of approximately 95 patients, of whom around 42 had Graves' ophthalmopathy and roughly 59 had stable Graves' hyperthyroidism. Whether ophthalmopathy could be predicted prospectively was tested in an independent validation cohort made up of roughly 19 hyperthyroidism patients plus 17 patients who later progressed to ophthalmopathy. The 100 discovery patients were divided at random into training and test sets in a 7:3 ratio. The study also compared thyroid tissue and blood T-cell repertoires from 6 or 7 Graves' hyperthyroidism patients. Once sampling was done, hyperthyroidism patients were given methimazole at a starting dose of 30 mg daily, whereas ophthalmopathy patients were given high-dose intravenous methylprednisolone. TCR Vbeta CDR3 sequencing of roughly 140 peripheral blood samples (around 45 ophthalmopathy, about 80 hyperthyroidism and approximately 17 progressor patients) is reported in the paper.

This clonotype came up many times. No cognate antigen has been identified for it. Base qualities are not provided; no much larger clone lies one nucleotide away. Graves' hyperthyroidism was defined as stable when no progression to ophthalmopathy occurred over 18 months of follow-up. The hyperthyroidism patients were between 18 and 65 years old and newly diagnosed, with a disease duration of less than 2 months. Any patient with an uncontrolled infection, another autoimmune disease, pregnancy or lactation was excluded. Diagnoses were based on clinical symptoms, serum thyroxine and TRAb, thyroid ultrasound and orbital computed tomography. PBMCs were separated from about 10 ml of fresh peripheral blood using Ficoll-Paque density gradient centrifugation. Total RNA was extracted using Trizol reagent, and RNA quality was assessed on an Agilent 2100 Bioanalyzer. The TCR beta CDR3 regions were amplified from RNA transcripts. A first-round RT-PCR of the TCR CDR3 used the HTBI primer set with the Qiagen OneStep RT-PCR kit. Libraries were constructed in a second round of multiplex PCR, after which size selection and purification were performed. Sequencing of the libraries was done on an Illumina HiSeq2000 using paired-end 100 bp reads. As for the original processing: SOAPnuke was used to process the raw data, throwing out any read that contained adapters or uncalled bases, had a mean Phred below 15, or lacked an exact constant-primer or identifier match. High-quality paired reads were merged with COPE v1.2.5, and unique nucleotide sequences were defined as clonotypes. Clonotypes were aligned to IMGT TRBV, TRBD and TRBJ reference segments using MiTCR v1.1. The analysis was restricted to V-J combinations with a frequency above 0.0001, which together covered 99% to 99.2% of the repertoires. A TCS score was defined as the ratio of F50 (clonal expansion) to E x V (chaos), with BLOSUM62-based TCRdist applied between CDR3 peptides within each V-J. Welch's t-statistics and random forest reduced around 510 V-J features to about 13, which were used in a naive Bayes classifier (R e1071). The public reads were reanalyzed by TCRdb: fastp trimming at Q25, MiXCR alignment, in-frame beta chains only. All rows with the same CDR3 protein become a single entry with the most common DNA and genes. The V and J calls and clone size are TCRdb's, not the authors'. Counted in this sample were about 300,000 distinct CDR3 sequences; about an eighth of them appeared once. The leading ten clones occupy around 8% of the sample.

Overall results and qualifications from the work: During validation, the model predicted progression to ophthalmopathy a median of around 6 months ahead of onset, with more than 60% sensitivity and 72% to 85% specificity. In cross-validation, a model built on a 13 V-J signature told ophthalmopathy apart from stable hyperthyroidism with 87.88% sensitivity and about 81% specificity, and in testing the same model reached 80%/75%. Most expanded thyroid clonotypes (frequency above 0.001) were also found in blood, which suggests that blood repertoires may mirror thyroid immune responses. Sample size was not statistically predetermined, and investigators were not blinded to group allocation.

V and J are truncated by 6 bases and 1 base respectively, leaving an intervening sequence of 12 bases. CDR3 length: 14 amino acids, cysteine to phenylalanine. CDR3 DNA only is kept here, 42 bases in frame from base 1. The CDR1 and CDR2 encoded by the germline V gene are SGHVS and FQNEAQ. The rearranged chain carries TRBV7-8 and TRBJ1-1, with an unclear D gene assignment. The sequence was obtained from a woman aged 35 to 49 with Graves' hyperthyroidism. The sequenced material came from blood. The nucleotides read TGTGCCAGCAGAATAGACATTACGAACACTGAAGCTTTCTTT. It codes for CASRIDITNTEAFF.